This entry concerns a single T cell receptor beta chain. Authors' methods: Amplifying reference gene primers gave estimates of nucleated cell counts. Libraries were prepared by immunoSEQ multiplex PCR; TCRdb keeps only in-frame clonotypes and omits some of them. V and J calls and clone size are given by that table; D and trimming were obtained from the DNA. This table holds approximately 230,000 clones, roughly 85% found once. This sample is drawn from a study of blood T cell repertoires in COVID-19. In the study overall: Both acute and convalescent COVID-19 samples were obtained from the United States, Italy and Spain. The cDNA or gDNA used as material had been derived from T cells, B-cell-depleted T cells, or PBMCs.

The material sequenced was peripheral blood. The origin of this receptor is a man in his late teens or twenties with active or convalescent COVID-19.

The CDR3 DNA sequence: TGCGCCAGCAGTGAGTCGACAGGAATTAGGAACACTGAAGCTTTCTTT. Its translation: CASSESTGIRNTEAFF. The chain carries TRBV10-1 and TRBJ1-1, with a tentative D call TRBD1 (6 bases). Germline values: CDR1 WNHNN, CDR2 SYGVQD (reference sequence). This CDR3 is built from 16 residues. V was cut by 0 bases and J by 1 base, with 12 bases left in between.